This T cell receptor beta chain was retrieved from a study of cytotoxic CD8 clonotypes in ibrutinib-treated CLL. Study-wide background: The group held roughly twelve relapsed/refractory and roughly 15 treatment-naive patients, with roughly 17 IGHV unmutated. Response samples were taken after a median of roughly 11 months on treatment, range 6 to 36. Study results and limitations: Baseline values of clonality outstripped age-matched healthy donors and followed circulating CD8+ T-cell counts.

This clone appeared once. Antigen: not known. The CDR3 runs to 15 residues. Deletions cut 6 bases from V and 6 bases from J, with 15 bases between. Germline lookup yields CDR1 MNHEY and CDR2 SVGAGI. Sequencing used immunoSEQ multiplex PCR; TCRdb keeps in-frame clones, though not all of them. This sample yields around 200,000 clones, of which roughly 77% are seen a single time; 5.9% belongs to the top ten. The source was PBMCs, collected after 12 months of ibrutinib treatment. This clonotype originated in a human donor with chronic lymphocytic leukemia. The genes are TRBV6-5 and TRBJ1-6; a possible D gene is TRBD1 (5 bases). This CDR3 is CASSPTAGRNSPLHF. CDR3 DNA sequence: TGTGCCAGCAGCCCGACGGCAGGGCGTAATTCACCCCTCCACTTT.